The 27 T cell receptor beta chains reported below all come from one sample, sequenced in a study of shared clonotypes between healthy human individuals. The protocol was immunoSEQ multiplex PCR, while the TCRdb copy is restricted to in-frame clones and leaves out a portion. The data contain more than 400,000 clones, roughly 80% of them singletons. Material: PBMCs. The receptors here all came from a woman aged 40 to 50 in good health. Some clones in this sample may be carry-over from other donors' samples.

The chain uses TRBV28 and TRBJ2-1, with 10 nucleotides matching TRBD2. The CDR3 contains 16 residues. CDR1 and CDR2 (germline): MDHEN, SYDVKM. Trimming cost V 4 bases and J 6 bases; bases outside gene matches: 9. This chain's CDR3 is CASSSLSGRAGNEQFF. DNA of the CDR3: TGTGCCAGCAGTTCATTAAGCGGGAGGGCCGGCAATGAGCAGTTCTTC.

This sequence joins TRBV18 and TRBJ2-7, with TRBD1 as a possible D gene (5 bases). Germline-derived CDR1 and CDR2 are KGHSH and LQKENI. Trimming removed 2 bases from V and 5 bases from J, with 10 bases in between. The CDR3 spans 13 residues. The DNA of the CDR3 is TGTGCCAGCTCACCAAGGGGTCGAGACGAGCAGTACTTC. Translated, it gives CASSPRGRDEQYF.

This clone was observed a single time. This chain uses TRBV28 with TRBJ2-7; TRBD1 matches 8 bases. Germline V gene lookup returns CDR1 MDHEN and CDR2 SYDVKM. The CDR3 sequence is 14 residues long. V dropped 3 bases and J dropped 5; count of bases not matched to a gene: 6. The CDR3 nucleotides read TGTGCCAGCAGTTTCGTGGCAGGGGGCCACGAGCAGTACTTC. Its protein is CASSFVAGGHEQYF. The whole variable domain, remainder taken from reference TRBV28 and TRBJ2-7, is DVKVTQSSRYLVKRTGEKVFLECVQDMDHENMFWYRQDPGLGLRLIYFSYDVKMKEKGDIPEGYSVSREKKERFSLILESASTNQTSMYLCASSFVAGGHEQYFGPGTRLTVT.

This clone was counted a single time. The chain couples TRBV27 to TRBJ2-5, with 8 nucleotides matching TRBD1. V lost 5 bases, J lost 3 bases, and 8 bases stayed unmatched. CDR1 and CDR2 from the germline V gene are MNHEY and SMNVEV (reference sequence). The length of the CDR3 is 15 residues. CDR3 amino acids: CASSQTGQVKETQYF. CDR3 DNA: TGTGCCAGCAGTCAAACGGGACAGGTAAAAGAGACCCAGTACTTC.

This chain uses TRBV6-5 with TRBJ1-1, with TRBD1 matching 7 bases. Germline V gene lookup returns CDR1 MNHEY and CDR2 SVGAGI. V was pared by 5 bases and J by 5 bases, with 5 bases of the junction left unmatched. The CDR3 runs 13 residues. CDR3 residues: CASSTQQGTEAFF. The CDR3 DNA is TGTGCCAGCAGTACCCAACAGGGGACTGAAGCTTTCTTT.

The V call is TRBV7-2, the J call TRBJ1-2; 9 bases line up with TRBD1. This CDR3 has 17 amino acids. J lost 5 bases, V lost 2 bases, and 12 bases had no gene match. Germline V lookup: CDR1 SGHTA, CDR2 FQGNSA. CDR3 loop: CASSLPGGRGQGYGYTF. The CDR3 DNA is TGTGCCAGCAGCTTACCCGGGGGGAGGGGACAGGGTTATGGCTACACCTTC.

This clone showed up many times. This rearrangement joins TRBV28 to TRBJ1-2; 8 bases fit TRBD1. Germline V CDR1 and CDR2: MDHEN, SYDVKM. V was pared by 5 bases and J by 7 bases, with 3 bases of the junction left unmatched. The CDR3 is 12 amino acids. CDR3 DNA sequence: TGTGCCAGCAGTCCTGGACAGGGTGGCTACACCTTC. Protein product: CASSPGQGGYTF.

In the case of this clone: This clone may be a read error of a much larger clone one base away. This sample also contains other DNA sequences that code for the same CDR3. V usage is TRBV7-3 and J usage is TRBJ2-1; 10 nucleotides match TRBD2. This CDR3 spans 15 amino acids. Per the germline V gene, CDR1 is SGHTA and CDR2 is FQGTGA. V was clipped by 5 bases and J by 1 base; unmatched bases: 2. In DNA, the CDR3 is TGTGCCAGCAGCCCACTAGCGGGATCCTACAATGAGCAGTTCTTC. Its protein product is CASSPLAGSYNEQFF.

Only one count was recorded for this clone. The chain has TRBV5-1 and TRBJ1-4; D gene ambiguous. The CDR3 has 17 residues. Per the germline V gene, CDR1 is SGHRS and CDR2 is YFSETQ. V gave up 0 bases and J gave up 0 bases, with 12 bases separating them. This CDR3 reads CASSLGGTATTNEKLFF. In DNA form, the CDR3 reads TGCGCCAGCAGCTTGGGTGGTACAGCTACAACTAATGAAAAACTGTTTTTT. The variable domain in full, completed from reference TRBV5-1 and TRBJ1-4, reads KAGVTQTPRYLIKTRGQQVTLSCSPISGHRSVSWYQQTPGQGLQFLFEYFSETQRNKGNFPGRFSGRQFSNSRSEMNVSTLELGDSALYLCASSLGGTATTNEKLFFGSGTQLSVL.

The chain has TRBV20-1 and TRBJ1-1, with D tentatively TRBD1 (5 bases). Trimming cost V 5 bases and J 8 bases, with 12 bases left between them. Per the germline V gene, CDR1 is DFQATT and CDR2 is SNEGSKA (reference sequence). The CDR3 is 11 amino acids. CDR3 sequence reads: CSARWGMEAFF. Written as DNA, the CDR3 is TGCAGTGCTCGATGGGGCATGGAAGCTTTCTTT.

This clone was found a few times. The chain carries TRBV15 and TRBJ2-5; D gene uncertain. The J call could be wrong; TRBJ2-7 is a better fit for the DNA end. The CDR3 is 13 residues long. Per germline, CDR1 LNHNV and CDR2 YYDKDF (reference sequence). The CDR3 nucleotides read TGTGCCACCAGCAGAGACAACGCCGACGAGCAGTACTTC. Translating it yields CATSRDNADEQYF.

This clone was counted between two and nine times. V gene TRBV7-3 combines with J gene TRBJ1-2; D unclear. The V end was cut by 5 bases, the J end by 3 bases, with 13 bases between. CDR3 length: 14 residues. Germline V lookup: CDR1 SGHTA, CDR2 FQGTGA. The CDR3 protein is CASSPAGSYYGYTF. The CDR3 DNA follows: TGTGCCAGCAGCCCTGCCGGATCATACTATGGCTACACCTTC.

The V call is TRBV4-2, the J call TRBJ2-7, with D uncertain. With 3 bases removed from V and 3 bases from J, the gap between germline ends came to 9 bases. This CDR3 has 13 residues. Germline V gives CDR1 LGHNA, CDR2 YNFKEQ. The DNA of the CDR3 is TGTGCCAGCAGCCACACTGGGGACTACGAGCAGTACTTC. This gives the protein CASSHTGDYEQYF.

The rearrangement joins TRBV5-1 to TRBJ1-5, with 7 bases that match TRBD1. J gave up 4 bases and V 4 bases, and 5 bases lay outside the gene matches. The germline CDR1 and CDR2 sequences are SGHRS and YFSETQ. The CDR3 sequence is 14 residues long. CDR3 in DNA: TGCGCCAGCAGCGAAGGGACAGTTAATCAGCCCCAGCATTTT. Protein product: CASSEGTVNQPQHF.

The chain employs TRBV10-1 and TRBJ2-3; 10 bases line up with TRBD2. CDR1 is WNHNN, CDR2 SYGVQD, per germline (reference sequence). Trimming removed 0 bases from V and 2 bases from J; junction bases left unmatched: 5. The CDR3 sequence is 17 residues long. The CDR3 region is CASSESVAGGPTDTQYF. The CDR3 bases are TGCGCCAGCAGTGAGTCTGTAGCGGGAGGACCCACAGATACGCAGTATTTT.

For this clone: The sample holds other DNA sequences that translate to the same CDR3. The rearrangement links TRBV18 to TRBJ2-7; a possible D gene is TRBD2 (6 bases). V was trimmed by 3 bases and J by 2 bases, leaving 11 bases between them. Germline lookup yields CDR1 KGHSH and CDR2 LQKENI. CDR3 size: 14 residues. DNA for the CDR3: TGTGCCAGCTCACCTCGGGGGAGTACCTACGAGCAGTACTTC. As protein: CASSPRGSTYEQYF.

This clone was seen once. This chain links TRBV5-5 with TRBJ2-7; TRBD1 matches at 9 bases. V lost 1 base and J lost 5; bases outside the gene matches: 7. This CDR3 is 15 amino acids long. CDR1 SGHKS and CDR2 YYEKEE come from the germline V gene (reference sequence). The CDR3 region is CASSLTDRGIDEQYF. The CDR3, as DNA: TGTGCCAGCAGCTTGACGGACAGGGGTATCGACGAGCAGTACTTC.

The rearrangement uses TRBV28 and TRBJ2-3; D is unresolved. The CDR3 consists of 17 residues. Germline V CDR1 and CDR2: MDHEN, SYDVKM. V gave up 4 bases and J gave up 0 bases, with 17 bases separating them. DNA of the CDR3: TGTGCCAGCAGTTCCCCGACTGTTATCCTTAGCACAGATACGCAGTATTTT. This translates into CASSSPTVILSTDTQYF. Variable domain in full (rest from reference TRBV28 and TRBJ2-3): DVKVTQSSRYLVKRTGEKVFLECVQDMDHENMFWYRQDPGLGLRLIYFSYDVKMKEKGDIPEGYSVSREKKERFSLILESASTNQTSMYLCASSSPTVILSTDTQYFGPGTRLTVL.

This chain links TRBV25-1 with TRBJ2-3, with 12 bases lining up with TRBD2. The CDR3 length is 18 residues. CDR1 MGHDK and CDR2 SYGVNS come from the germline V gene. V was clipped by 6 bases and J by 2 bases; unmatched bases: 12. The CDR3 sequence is CASRPGLAGTMNTDTQYF. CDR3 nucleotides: TGTGCCAGCAGGCCGGGACTAGCGGGTACCATGAACACAGATACGCAGTATTTT.

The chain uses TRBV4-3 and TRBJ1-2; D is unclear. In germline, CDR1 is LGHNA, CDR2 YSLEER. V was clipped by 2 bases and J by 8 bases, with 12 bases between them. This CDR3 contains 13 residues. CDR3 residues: CASSQQMEDGYTF. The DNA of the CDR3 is TGCGCCAGCAGCCAACAGATGGAGGACGGCTACACCTTC.

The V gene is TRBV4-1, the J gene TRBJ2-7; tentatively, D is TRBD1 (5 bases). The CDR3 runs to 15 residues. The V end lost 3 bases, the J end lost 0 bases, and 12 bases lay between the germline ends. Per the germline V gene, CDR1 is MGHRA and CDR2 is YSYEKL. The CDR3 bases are TGCGCCAGCAGCCACGTCGACAGTCGCTCCTACGAGCAGTACTTC. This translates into CASSHVDSRSYEQYF.

The CDR3 DNA sequence: TGTGCCAGCAGCCAAGGACAGGGTGGGGACTATGGCTACACCTTC. This gives the protein CASSQGQGGDYGYTF. This chain joins TRBV14 and TRBJ1-2; 7 nucleotides agree with TRBD1. From germline, CDR1 is SGHDN and CDR2 FVKESK. The J segment lost 3 bases and the V segment lost 1 base, leaving 5 bases of the junction unmatched. The CDR3 totals 15 residues. The variable domain in full, completed from reference TRBV14 and TRBJ1-2, reads EAGVTQFPSHSVIEKGQTVTLRCDPISGHDNLYWYRRVMGKEIKFLLHFVKESKQDESGMPNNRFLAERTGGTYSTLKVQPAELEDSGVYFCASSQGQGGDYGYTFGSGTRLTVV.

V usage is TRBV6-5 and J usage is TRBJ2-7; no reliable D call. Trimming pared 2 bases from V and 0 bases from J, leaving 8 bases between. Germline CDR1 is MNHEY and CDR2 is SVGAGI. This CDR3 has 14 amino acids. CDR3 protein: CASSYGPSSYEQYF. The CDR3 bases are TGTGCCAGCAGTTACGGGCCGAGCTCCTACGAGCAGTACTTC.

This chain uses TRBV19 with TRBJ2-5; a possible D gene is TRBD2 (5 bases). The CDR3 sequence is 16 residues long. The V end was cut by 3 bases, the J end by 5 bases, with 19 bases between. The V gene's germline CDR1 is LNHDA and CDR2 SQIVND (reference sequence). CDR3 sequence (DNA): TGTGCCAGTAGTATCCAAGGACCCACACCGGGGGAGACCCAGTACTTC. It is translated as CASSIQGPTPGETQYF.

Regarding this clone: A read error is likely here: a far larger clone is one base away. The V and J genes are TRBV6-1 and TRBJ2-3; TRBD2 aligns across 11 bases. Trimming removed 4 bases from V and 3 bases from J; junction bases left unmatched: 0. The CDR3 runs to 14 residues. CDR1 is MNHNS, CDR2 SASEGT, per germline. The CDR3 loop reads CASSGLAGTDTQYF. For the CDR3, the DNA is TGTGCCAGCAGTGGACTAGCGGGAACAGATACGCAGTATTTT.

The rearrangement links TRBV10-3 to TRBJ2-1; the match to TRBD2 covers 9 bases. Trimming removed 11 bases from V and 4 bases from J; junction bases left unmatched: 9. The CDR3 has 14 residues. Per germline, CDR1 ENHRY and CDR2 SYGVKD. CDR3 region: CAARGAGGYNEQFF. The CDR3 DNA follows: TGTGCCGCCCGAGGGGCGGGAGGGTACAATGAGCAGTTCTTC.

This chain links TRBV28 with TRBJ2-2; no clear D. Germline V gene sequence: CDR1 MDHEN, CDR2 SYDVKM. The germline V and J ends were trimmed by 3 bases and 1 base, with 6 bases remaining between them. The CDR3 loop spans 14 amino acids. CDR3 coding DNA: TGTGCCAGCAGTTTGGGCTGGAACACCGGGGAGCTGTTTTTT. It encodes CASSLGWNTGELFF.